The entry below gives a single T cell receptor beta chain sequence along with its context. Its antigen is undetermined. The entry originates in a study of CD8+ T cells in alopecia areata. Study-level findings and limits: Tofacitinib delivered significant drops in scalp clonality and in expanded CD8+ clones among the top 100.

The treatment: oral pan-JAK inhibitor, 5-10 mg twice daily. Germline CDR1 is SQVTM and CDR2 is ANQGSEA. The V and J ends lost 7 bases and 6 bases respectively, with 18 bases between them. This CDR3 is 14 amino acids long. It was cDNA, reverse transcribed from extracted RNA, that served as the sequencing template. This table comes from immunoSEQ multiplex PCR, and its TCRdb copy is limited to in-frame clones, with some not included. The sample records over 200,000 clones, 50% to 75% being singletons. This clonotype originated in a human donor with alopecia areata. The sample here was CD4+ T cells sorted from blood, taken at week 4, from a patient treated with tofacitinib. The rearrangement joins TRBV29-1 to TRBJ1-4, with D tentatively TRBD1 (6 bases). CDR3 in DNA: TGCAGCGCCACCGGGGGGGCAGTCGATGAAAAACTGTTTTTT. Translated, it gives CSATGGAVDEKLFF.